Listed below are T cell receptor beta chains from one sample, sequenced in a study of cytomegalovirus exposure and HLA in healthy donors. TCRdb's table, derived via immunoSEQ multiplex PCR, lists solely in-frame clones and lacks some. The listing contains approximately 110,000 clones. Sequencing was carried out using PBMCs. The source is a man aged 25 to 45 in good health and CMV-seronegative. Both conserved end residues are part of each CDR3. A D gene is named only where the DNA matches it firmly.

>TRBJ1-5|TRBV2|-
CASIAENNQPQHF
TGTGCCAGCATAGCCGAGAACAATCAGCCCCAGCATTTT
>TRBJ2-1|TRBV7-9|TRBD2
CASSLVGGGPFNEQFF
TGTGCCAGCAGCTTAGTTGGGGGGGGACCTTTCAATGAGCAGTTCTTC
>TRBJ2-2|TRBV29-1|-
CSVEDHPGELFF
TGCAGCGTTGAAGATCATCCCGGGGAGCTGTTTTTT
>TRBJ1-1|TRBV5-1|-
CASSFRSGNTEAFF
TGCGCCAGCAGCTTTCGGTCAGGGAACACTGAAGCTTTCTTT
>TRBJ1-6|TRBV27|-
CASSPRGSGTYNSPLHF
TGTGCCAGCAGCCCGCGGGGGTCAGGGACCTATAATTCACCCCTCCACTTT
>TRBJ2-1|TRBV28|TRBD2
CASRSPSGGSYNEQFF
TGTGCCAGCAGGTCCCCGAGCGGGGGGTCCTACAATGAGCAGTTCTTC
>TRBJ2-1|TRBV7-2|TRBD2
CASSPPGEGKKFF
TGTGCCAGCAGCCCCCCGGGGGAGGGGAAGAAGTTCTTC
>TRBJ2-5|TRBV7-7|TRBD1
CASSLGDRGGDQYF
TGTGCCAGCAGCTTAGGGGACAGGGGAGGGGACCAGTACTTC
>TRBJ1-2|TRBV21-1|-
CASRTGAQGNGYTF
TGTGCCAGCAGGACAGGGGCGCAAGGCAATGGCTACACCTTC
>TRBJ1-5|TRBV10-1|-
CASTPRRGAANQPQHF
TGCGCCAGCACCCCCAGGCGGGGGGCCGCCAATCAGCCCCAGCATTTT
>TRBJ2-7|TRBV9|-
CASSPTGTYEQYF
TGTGCCAGCAGCCCCACAGGAACCTACGAGCAGTACTTC
>TRBJ1-1|TRBV10-3|TRBD1
CAISESRGDRSSEAFF
TGTGCCATCAGTGAGTCGCGCGGGGACAGAAGTTCTGAAGCTTTCTTT
>TRBJ1-2|TRBV11-3|TRBD1
CASSRTGGDGYTF
TGTGCCAGCAGCCGAACAGGGGGCGATGGCTACACCTTC
>TRBJ1-6|TRBV18|-
CASSPAMDGENSPLHF
TGTGCCAGCTCACCAGCCATGGACGGGGAGAATTCACCCCTCCACTTT
>TRBJ2-5|TRBV20-1|-
CSARALETQYF
TGCAGTGCTAGGGCTCTAGAGACCCAGTACTTC
>TRBJ2-1|TRBV4-3|TRBD2
CASSQLAGGHNEQFF
TGCGCCAGCAGCCAACTAGCGGGGGGGCACAATGAGCAGTTCTTC
>TRBJ1-2|TRBV30|-
CAWTLTDGYTF
TGTGCCTGGACTTTGACAGATGGCTACACCTTC
>TRBJ2-7|TRBV6-6|-
CASTDRVARGTPEQYF
TGTGCCAGCACCGACCGGGTCGCGCGGGGAACCCCCGAGCAGTACTTC
>TRBJ2-5|TRBV5-1|TRBD1
CASSLQGQAESQYF
TGCGCCAGCAGCTTGCAGGGACAGGCGGAGTCCCAGTACTTC
>TRBJ2-3|TRBV4-1|-
CASSHLGGAGASDTQYF
TGCGCCAGCAGCCATCTAGGGGGGGCAGGGGCATCAGATACGCAGTATTTT
>TRBJ2-5|TRBV5-1|-
CASCEEETQYF
TGCGCCAGCTGCGAGGAAGAGACCCAGTACTTC
>TRBJ1-1|TRBV7-6|TRBD1
CASSRYNRGTEAFF
TGTGCCAGCAGTCGTTATAACAGGGGCACTGAAGCCTTCTTT
>TRBJ1-2|TRBV15|TRBD1
CATSTRQGGYGYTF
TGTGCCACCAGCACCCGACAGGGTGGCTATGGCTACACCTTC
>TRBJ1-4|TRBV6-5|-
CASSPMTETNEKLFF
TGTGCCAGCAGTCCCATGACAGAGACTAATGAAAAACTGTTTTTT
>TRBJ1-1|TRBV7-2|-
CASSPRGFPREAFF
TGTGCCAGCAGCCCGAGGGGGTTCCCCAGAGAAGCTTTCTTT
>TRBJ1-5|TRBV7-9|-
CASSSHYQPQHF
TGTGCCAGCAGCTCTCACTATCAGCCCCAGCATTTT
>TRBJ2-3|TRBV7-2|TRBD2
CASSTSGGAVDTQYF
TGTGCCAGCAGTACTAGCGGGGGGGCCGTAGATACGCAGTATTTT
>TRBJ2-7|TRBV5-1|TRBD1
CASSHRGYSYEQYF
TGCGCCAGCAGCCACAGGGGCTACAGTTACGAGCAGTACTTC
>TRBJ2-7|TRBV2|TRBD1
CASSSGTALSEQYF
TGTGCCAGCAGCTCCGGGACAGCCCTCTCCGAGCAGTACTTC
>TRBJ2-1|TRBV14|TRBD2
CASSQGGTSGARFF
TGTGCCAGCAGCCAAGGGGGGACTAGCGGGGCCCGGTTCTTC
>TRBJ2-2|TRBV6-4|-
CASSQGPVTGELFF
TGTGCCAGCAGTCAGGGGCCAGTAACCGGGGAGCTGTTTTTT
>TRBJ2-7|TRBV11-2|TRBD1
CASSLDRVSYEQYF
TGTGCCAGCAGCCTGGACAGGGTCTCCTACGAGCAGTACTTC
>TRBJ2-5|TRBV5-1|TRBD2
CASSLGASGEETQYF
TGCGCCAGCAGCTTGGGAGCTAGCGGGGAAGAGACCCAGTACTTC
>TRBJ1-2|TRBV6-5|TRBD1
CASRLQPGQSYGYTF
TGTGCCAGCAGGCTACAACCGGGACAGAGCTATGGCTACACCTTC
>TRBJ1-2|TRBV7-9|TRBD1
CASSPKGQPYGYTF
TGTGCCAGCAGCCCCAAGGGACAGCCCTATGGCTACACCTTC
>TRBJ1-5|TRBV6-1|TRBD1
CASSEAERTGDEAQHF
TGTGCCAGCAGTGAAGCGGAACGGACAGGGGATGAGGCCCAGCATTTT
>TRBJ2-5|TRBV6-1|TRBD1
CASRRNRQGEETQYF
TGTGCCAGCAGGAGAAACCGACAGGGAGAAGAGACCCAGTACTTC
>TRBJ1-4|TRBV25-1|-
CASSEFRTQGSWNEKLFF
TGTGCCAGCAGTGAGTTCAGGACCCAGGGTTCATGGAATGAAAAACTGTTTTTT
>TRBJ2-7|TRBV4-1|-
CASSQELGGQSYEQYF
TGCGCCAGCAGCCAAGAGTTGGGGGGTCAATCCTACGAGCAGTACTTC
>TRBJ2-5|TRBV10-3|TRBD2
CAISDRGAGGPGYETQYF
TGTGCTATCAGTGACAGGGGAGCGGGGGGGCCGGGTTATGAGACCCAGTACTTC
>TRBJ1-1|TRBV12-5|-
CASGLGRDKNTEAFF
TGTGCTAGTGGTTTGGGTCGGGACAAGAACACTGAAGCTTTCTTT
>TRBJ2-5|TRBV5-1|-
CASSLEASAQETQYF
TGCGCCAGCAGCTTGGAAGCTAGCGCACAAGAGACCCAGTACTTC
>TRBJ2-3|TRBV5-6|TRBD1
CASSQGQPGTDTQYF
TGTGCCAGCAGCCAGGGACAGCCCGGCACAGATACGCAGTATTTT